This T cell receptor beta chain was sequenced in a study of blood T cell repertoires in COVID-19. Study as a whole: The origin of the acute and convalescent COVID-19 samples was the United States, Italy and Spain.

Per the study methods: Using reference gene primer amplification, nucleated cell counts were estimated. Measured with immunoSEQ multiplex PCR; TCRdb has only the in-frame clones, and not every one. The D gene and trimming were derived from the DNA, and the V and J assignments and clone size from that table. The data contain approximately 69,000 clones, approximately 80% of them seen just once; the ten biggest clones take up 13%. Germline lookup yields CDR1 MNHEY and CDR2 SVGAGI. The length of the CDR3 is 15 residues. The V end lost 2 bases, the J end lost 7 bases, and 14 bases lay between the germline ends.

The chain has TRBV6-5 and TRBJ1-4; tentatively, D is TRBD1 (6 bases). Sequencing input: peripheral blood. This TCR derives from a man between 50 and 59 years old with COVID-19, enrolled during active disease. For the CDR3, the DNA is TGTGCCAGCAGTTACCTAGCGGGGGGCAGTGAAAAACTGTTTTTT. Translating it yields CASSYLAGGSEKLFF.